This T cell receptor beta chain was identified during a study of cytomegalovirus exposure and HLA in healthy donors. Across the study: Among the 398 genotyped donors, 65% to 85% were placed in the Caucasian-associated ancestry cluster. General study results and limits: One cluster of highly shared sequence variants probably arose as a sequencing artifact. An analysis that came later showed most CMV-associated TCR beta chains appearing HLA-restricted. There were a few CMV-associated chains whose specificity for CMV antigens was confirmed in vitro.

Primers included in the PCR were 60 Vbeta and 13 Jbeta primers. Generated by immunoSEQ multiplex PCR, the TCRdb table keeps only in-frame clones and is missing some. This table has 150,000 to 200,000 clones, around four fifths appearing once. On this clone: The antigen remains undetermined.

The germline V gene encodes CDR1 MNHNS and CDR2 SASEGT. CDR3 length: 12 residues. V was clipped by 6 bases and J by 2 bases, with 8 bases between them. Sequencing was performed on PBMCs. The clonotype comes from a woman in her twenties or thirties in good health and CMV-seronegative. The genes are TRBV6-1 and TRBJ2-7; tentatively, D is TRBD1 (5 bases). CDR3 DNA: TGTGCCAGCAGAGACAGAGCCTACGAGCAGTACTTC. Protein: CASRDRAYEQYF.